This TCR beta chain was sequenced for a study of technical replicates of blood from several donors. Germline V gene data show CDR1 as ENHRY and CDR2 as SYGVKD. The V end was cut by 0 bases, the J end by 7 bases, with 19 bases between. The CDR3 runs to 17 residues. The table came from immunoSEQ multiplex PCR; TCRdb's copy has only in-frame clones and leaves some out. The sample includes 75,000 to 90,000 clones, about 92% of them seen just once. The specimen was T cells isolated from PBMCs. The rearrangement joins TRBV10-3 to TRBJ1-3; tentative D call: TRBD1 (6 bases). This receptor was taken from a human donor in good health. CDR3 protein: CAISESMVTGKGNTIYF. CDR3 sequence (DNA): TGTGCCATCAGTGAGTCGATGGTTACAGGGAAAGGGAACACCATATATTTT.